This T cell receptor beta chain was sequenced in a study of OX40 agonist ivuxolimab in advanced cancers. Sequencing was performed with immunoSEQ multiplex PCR; in TCRdb, only in-frame clones are kept and a portion is missing. The top ten hold under 2% of the sample, which has 30,000 to 45,000 clones, roughly four fifths seen once. This clone has a handful of counts. V was shortened by 3 bases and J by 9 bases, with 18 bases between the two germline ends. This CDR3 is 16 amino acids long. CDR1 is LNHDA, CDR2 SQIVND, per germline (reference sequence). V gene TRBV19 combines with J gene TRBJ1-6; D is perhaps TRBD1 (6 bases). This receptor was identified in an adult with an advanced solid tumor such as melanoma, head and neck, liver or kidney cancer. The sample here was CD4+ or CD8+ T cells sorted from blood, taken in a trial of the OX40 agonist ivuxolimab. The CDR3 reads CASSILQQGRGSPLHF. DNA for the CDR3: TGTGCCAGTAGTATCCTCCAACAGGGTCGGGGTTCACCCCTCCACTTT.